This TCR beta chain was identified during a study of blood T cells in healthy people across ages. As for this clonotype: The antigen remains undetermined.

Next came a second PCR, run for roughly 6 to 11 cycles, which used a sample-barcoded 5' primer along with a J-beta primer mix. Per-sample output comprised a minimum of 2.5 million paired-end reads containing CDR3. Using its own MiXCR run on the 5' RACE reads, TCRdb lists one record per CDR3 protein. The sample holds hundreds of thousands of distinct CDR3 sequences; approximately 30% are singletons and the top ten take 15% to 18%. The study's findings and limits: The unsorted PBMCs prevented any conclusive comparison of naive versus antigen-experienced cells.

This CDR3 is built from 13 residues. V lost 6 bases and J 9 bases, leaving 16 bases between the germline ends. Looked up from germline, CDR1 is SGHRS and CDR2 is YFSETQ. The clonotype originates from a woman older than 75 in good health. Sequencing used blood. The rearrangement joins TRBV5-1 to TRBJ2-1; tentatively, D is TRBD1 (5 bases). CDR3 protein: CASTQGETIEQFF. The DNA for the CDR3 is TGCGCCAGCACCCAGGGCGAGACAATTGAGCAGTTCTTC.